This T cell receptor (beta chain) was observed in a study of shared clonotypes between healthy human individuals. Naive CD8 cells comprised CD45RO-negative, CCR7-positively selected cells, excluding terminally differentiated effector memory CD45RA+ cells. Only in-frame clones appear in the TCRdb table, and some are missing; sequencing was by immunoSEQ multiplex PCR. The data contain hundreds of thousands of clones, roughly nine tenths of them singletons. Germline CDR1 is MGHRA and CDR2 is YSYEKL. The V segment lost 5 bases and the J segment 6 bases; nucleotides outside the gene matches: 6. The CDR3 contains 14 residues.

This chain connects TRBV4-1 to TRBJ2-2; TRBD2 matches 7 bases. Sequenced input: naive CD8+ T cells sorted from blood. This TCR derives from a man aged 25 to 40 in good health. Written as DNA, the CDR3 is TGCGCCAGCAGCTTCCGGGACTACGCCGGGGAGCTGTTTTTT. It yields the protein CASSFRDYAGELFF.